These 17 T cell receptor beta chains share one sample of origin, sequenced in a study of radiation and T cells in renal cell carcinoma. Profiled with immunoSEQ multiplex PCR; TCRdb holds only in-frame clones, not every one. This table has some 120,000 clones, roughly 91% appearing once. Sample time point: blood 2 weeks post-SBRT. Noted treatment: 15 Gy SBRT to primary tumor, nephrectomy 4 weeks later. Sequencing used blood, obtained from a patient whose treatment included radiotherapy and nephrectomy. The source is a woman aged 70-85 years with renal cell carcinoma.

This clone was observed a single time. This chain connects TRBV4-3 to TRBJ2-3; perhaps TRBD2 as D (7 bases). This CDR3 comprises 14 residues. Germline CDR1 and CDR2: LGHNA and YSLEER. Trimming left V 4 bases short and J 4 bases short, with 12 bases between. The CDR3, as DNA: TGCGCCAGCAGCCCGGGGGGCAGGGCAGATACGCAGTATTTT. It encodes CASSPGGRADTQYF.

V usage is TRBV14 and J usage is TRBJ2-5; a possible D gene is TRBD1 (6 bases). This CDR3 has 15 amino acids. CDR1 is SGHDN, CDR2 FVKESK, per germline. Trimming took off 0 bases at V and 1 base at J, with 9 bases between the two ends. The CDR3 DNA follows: TGTGCCAGCAGCCAAGAAATCAGGGGCCAAGAGACCCAGTACTTC. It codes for CASSQEIRGQETQYF. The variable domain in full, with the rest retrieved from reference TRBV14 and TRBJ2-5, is EAGVTQFPSHSVIEKGQTVTLRCDPISGHDNLYWYRRVMGKEIKFLLHFVKESKQDESGMPNNRFLAERTGGTYSTLKVQPAELEDSGVYFCASSQEIRGQETQYFGPGTRLLVL.

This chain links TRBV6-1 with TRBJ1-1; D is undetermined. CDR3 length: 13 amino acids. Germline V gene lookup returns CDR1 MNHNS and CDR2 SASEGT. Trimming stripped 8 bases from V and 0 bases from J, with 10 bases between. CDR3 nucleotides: TGTGCCAGCGGCGCTCTGATGAACACTGAAGCTTTCTTT. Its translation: CASGALMNTEAFF.

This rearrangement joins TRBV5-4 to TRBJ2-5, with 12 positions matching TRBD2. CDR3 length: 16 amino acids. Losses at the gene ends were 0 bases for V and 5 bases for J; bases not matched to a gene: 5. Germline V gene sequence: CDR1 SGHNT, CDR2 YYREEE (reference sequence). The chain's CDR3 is CASSLASGGAWETQYF. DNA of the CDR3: TGTGCCAGCAGCTTGGCTAGCGGGGGGGCGTGGGAGACCCAGTACTTC.

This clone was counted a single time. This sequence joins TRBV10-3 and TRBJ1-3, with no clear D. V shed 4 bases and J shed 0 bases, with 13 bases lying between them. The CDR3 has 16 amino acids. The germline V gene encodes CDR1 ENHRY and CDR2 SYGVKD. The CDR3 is CAISVSDASSGNTIYF. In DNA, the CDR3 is TGTGCCATCAGTGTTTCGGACGCAAGCTCTGGAAACACCATATATTTT.

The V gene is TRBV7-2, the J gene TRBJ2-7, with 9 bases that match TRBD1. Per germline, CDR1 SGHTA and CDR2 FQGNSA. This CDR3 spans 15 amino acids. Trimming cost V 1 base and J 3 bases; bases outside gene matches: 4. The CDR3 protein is CASSLGGTGNYEQYF. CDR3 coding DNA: TGTGCCAGCAGCTTAGGAGGGACAGGGAACTACGAGCAGTACTTC.

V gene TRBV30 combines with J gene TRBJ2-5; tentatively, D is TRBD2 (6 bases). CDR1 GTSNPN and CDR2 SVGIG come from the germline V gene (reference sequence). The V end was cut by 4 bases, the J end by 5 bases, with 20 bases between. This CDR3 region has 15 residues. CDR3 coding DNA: TGTGCCTGGACCGATAGACCCCCGAGCGGGGAGACCCAGTACTTC. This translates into CAWTDRPPSGETQYF.

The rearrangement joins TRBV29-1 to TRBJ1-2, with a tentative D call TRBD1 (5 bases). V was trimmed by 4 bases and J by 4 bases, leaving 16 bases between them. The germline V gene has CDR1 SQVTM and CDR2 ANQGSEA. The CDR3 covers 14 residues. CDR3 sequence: CSVVPEGSGYGYTF. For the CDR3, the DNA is TGCAGCGTTGTCCCTGAGGGGAGCGGCTATGGCTACACCTTC. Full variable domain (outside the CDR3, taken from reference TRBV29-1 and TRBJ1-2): SAVISQKPSRDICQRGTSLTIQCQVDSQVTMMFWYRQQPGQSLTLIATANQGSEATYESGFVIDKFPISRPNLTFSTLTVSNMSPEDSSIYLCSVVPEGSGYGYTFGSGTRLTVV.

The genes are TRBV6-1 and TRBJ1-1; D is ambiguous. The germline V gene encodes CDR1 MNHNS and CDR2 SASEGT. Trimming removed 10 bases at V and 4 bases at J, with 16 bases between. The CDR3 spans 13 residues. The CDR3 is CAIWARQGTEAFF. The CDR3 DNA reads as TGTGCCATTTGGGCGCGGCAAGGCACTGAAGCTTTCTTT.

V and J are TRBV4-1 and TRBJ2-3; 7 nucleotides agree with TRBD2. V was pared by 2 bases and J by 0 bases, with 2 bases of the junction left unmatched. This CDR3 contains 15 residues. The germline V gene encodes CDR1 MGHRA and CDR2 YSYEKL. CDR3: CASSQLGLSTDTQYF. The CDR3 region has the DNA TGCGCCAGCAGCCAATTGGGACTAAGCACAGATACGCAGTATTTT.

DNA of the CDR3: TGTGCCAGCAGTCTCGGCTTACCGGGCCGCGAGCAGTACTTC. It codes for CASSLGLPGREQYF. V is TRBV27 and J is TRBJ2-7, with D unclear. The germline gives CDR1 MNHEY, CDR2 SMNVEV (reference sequence). This CDR3 has 14 residues. V gave up 5 bases and J gave up 6 bases, with 17 bases separating them.

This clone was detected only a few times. The CDR3 nucleotides read TGTGCCAGCAGACGGAACAGGGAATCTAGTGGCTACACCTTC. This gives the protein CASRRNRESSGYTF. The rearrangement joins TRBV27 to TRBJ1-2; tentative D call: TRBD1 (6 bases). This CDR3 comprises 14 residues. Trimming removed 6 bases from V and 7 bases from J, with 18 bases in between. Germline CDR1 MNHEY, CDR2 SMNVEV (reference sequence).

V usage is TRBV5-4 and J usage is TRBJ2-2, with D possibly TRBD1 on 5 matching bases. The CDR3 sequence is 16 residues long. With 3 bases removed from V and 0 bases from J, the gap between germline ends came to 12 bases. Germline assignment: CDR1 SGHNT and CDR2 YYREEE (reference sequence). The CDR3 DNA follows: TGTGCCAGCAGCTCCCGGACAACGGCGAACACCGGGGAGCTGTTTTTT. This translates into CASSSRTTANTGELFF. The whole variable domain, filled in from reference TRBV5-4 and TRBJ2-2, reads ETGVTQSPTHLIKTRGQQVTLRCSSQSGHNTVSWYQQALGQGPQFIFQYYREEENGRGNFPPRFSGLQFPNYSSELNVNALELDDSALYLCASSSRTTANTGELFFGEGSRLTVL.

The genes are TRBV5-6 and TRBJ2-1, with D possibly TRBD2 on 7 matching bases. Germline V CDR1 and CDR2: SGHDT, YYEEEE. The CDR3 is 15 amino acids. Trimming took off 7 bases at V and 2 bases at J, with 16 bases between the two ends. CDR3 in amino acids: CASRKGGGAYNEQFF. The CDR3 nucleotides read TGTGCCAGCCGTAAGGGCGGGGGCGCCTACAATGAGCAGTTCTTC.

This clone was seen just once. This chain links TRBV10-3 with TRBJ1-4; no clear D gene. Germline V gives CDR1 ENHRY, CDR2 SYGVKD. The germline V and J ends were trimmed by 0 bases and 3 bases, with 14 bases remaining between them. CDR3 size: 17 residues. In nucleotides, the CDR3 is TGTGCCATCAGTGAGTCGATTTGGGCAGGATCTAATGAAAAACTGTTTTTT. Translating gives CAISESIWAGSNEKLFF.

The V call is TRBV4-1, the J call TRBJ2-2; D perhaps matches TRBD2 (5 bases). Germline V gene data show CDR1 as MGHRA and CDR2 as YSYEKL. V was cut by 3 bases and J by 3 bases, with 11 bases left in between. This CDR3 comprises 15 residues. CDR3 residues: CASSQPWEHTGELFF. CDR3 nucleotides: TGCGCCAGCAGCCAGCCCTGGGAGCACACCGGGGAGCTGTTTTTT.

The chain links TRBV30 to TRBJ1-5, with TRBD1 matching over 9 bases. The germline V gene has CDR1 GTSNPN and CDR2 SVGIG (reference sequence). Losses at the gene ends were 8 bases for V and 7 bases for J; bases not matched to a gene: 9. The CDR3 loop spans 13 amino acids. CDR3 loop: CAIGTGQSQPQHF. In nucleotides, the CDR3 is TGTGCCATTGGGACAGGGCAGAGCCAGCCCCAGCATTTT. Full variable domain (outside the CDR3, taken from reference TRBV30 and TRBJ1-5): SQTIHQWPATLVQPVGSPLSLECTVEGTSNPNLYWYRQAAGRGLQLLFYSVGIGQISSEVPQNLSASRPQDRQFILSSKKLLLSDSGFYLCAIGTGQSQPQHFGDGTRLSIL.